This TCR beta chain was recorded in a study of PD-1 blockade in classical Hodgkin lymphoma (TCRdb year 2020). About the full investigation: Nivolumab dosing was 3 mg/kg intravenously every 2 weeks, continuing until either disease progression or unacceptable toxicity. To define a peripheral blood immune signature of response to PD-1 blockade in classical Hodgkin lymphoma, the study combined TCR beta sequencing with CyTOF.

Read against the paper, the sample's time point label means: cycle 1 day 1 (C1D1), immediately before nivolumab initiation. Every trial patient had relapsed following autologous stem cell transplantation, and prior brentuximab vedotin exposure was what differed among cohorts A, B and C. The trial cohort included 50 to 70 patients with relapsed/refractory classical Hodgkin lymphoma, and each patient had a best overall response of complete response, partial response or progressive disease. In the multi-cohort phase II CheckMate 205 trial, trial patients received single-agent nivolumab. An independent review committee assessed best overall response by applying the 2007 International Working Group response criteria. Trial PBMCs were collected just before the start of nivolumab (C1D1) and during therapy at cycle 2 day 1 and cycle 4 day 1. Peripheral blood was collected in 8 mL Vacutainer Cell Preparation Tubes, from which PBMCs were isolated by centrifugation and then cryopreserved.

V drops 2 bases and J drops 11 bases, leaving 15 bases in between. Including cysteine and phenylalanine, the CDR3 has 13 amino acids. CDR3 DNA is the only sequence kept; it has 39 bases, read in frame from the first base. Sequences SGHVS (CDR1) and FQNEAQ (CDR2) are obtained from the germline V gene. A word on this clone: The antigen it recognizes is unknown. Base-call qualities are not available, and no considerably larger clone is one nucleotide away.

The Qiagen DNeasy kit was used to extract genomic DNA from unsorted PBMCs and from the negatively selected CD4+ and CD8+ fractions. TCR beta CDR3 regions were subjected to amplification by immunoSEQ multiplex PCR with primers that anneal to V and J segments. A synthetic immune receptor repertoire was used to minimize amplification bias, and any remaining bias was removed computationally after sequencing. The study's processing was this. Custom Python scripts were used to quantify repertoire diversity as the Shannon entropy index. Unsorted, CD4+ and CD8+ repertoires were analyzed separately, except in combined analyses where CD4+ and CD8+ sequences were merged in silico. Clonal expansion was defined as at least a 2-fold frequency increase after treatment relative to C1D1, with a pseudocount of 0.5 for undetected baseline clones. Singleton clones were defined as clones with 0 or 1 copy at C1D1, and non-singleton clones were defined as clones with 2 or more copies. Clones expanded in unsorted samples were annotated as CD4+, CD8+ or unknown by matching protein sequences in sorted samples from the same patient. Wilcoxon tests were applied to paired samples to test diversity changes from C1D1 to C4D1. Sourced from immuneACCESS, this table was stored by TCRdb with only in-frame sequences that have V and J called. A share of the clones is absent; for the studies checked, an unresolved V gene accounts for under half, and the remainder has no known explanation. V, J and clone size were drawn from that table, and D and trimming were deduced from the DNA. The sample table shows around 36,000 clones, and 87% are seen once. Approximately 8.7% of the sample goes to the ten largest clones.

Broad study findings and their caveats: Trial patients with a complete response had baseline diversity similar to that of newly diagnosed patients, while partial responders and progressors had significantly lower diversity. By C4D1, a significant rise was seen in CD4+ TCR diversity but not in CD8+ TCR diversity (p=0.0027 vs p=0.16), and the rise was most apparent among complete responders (p=0.02). The study was limited to a single clinical trial cohort, and causes of repertoire differences, possibly disease activity or prior therapy, remained undefined. Lower diversity was seen in patients whose nivolumab began less than 1 year after ASCT, and these patients were left out of later analyses so that immune reconstitution would not confound the results. Newly diagnosed patients were reported to have lower baseline TCR diversity than healthy donors, and relapsed/refractory patients were reported to have lower baseline TCR diversity still.

The material sequenced was peripheral blood mononuclear cells (PBMCs), taken at baseline. The rearranged segments are TRBV7-8 and TRBJ1-2, and TRBD1 may be the D gene, going by 5 matching bases. This receptor was identified in a human donor with classical Hodgkin lymphoma. The nucleotide sequence is TGTGCCAGCAGCTTATCCCTATCTAGGACATACACCTTC. It translates as CASSLSLSRTYTF.